The entry below gives a single T cell receptor (beta chain) sequence along with its context. What it binds is unknown. Per germline, CDR1 MNHNY and CDR2 SVGAGI (reference sequence). The CDR3 consists of 16 residues. Trimming shortened V by 7 bases and J by 0 bases, and 18 bases separated the two germline ends. This entry comes from a study of cytomegalovirus exposure and HLA in healthy donors. Primers for the PCR totalled 60 Vbeta and 13 Jbeta. The table came from immunoSEQ multiplex PCR; TCRdb's copy has only in-frame clones and leaves some out. The profile shows 200,000 to 300,000 clones, roughly 78% of them singletons. Study-level findings and limits: In a later analysis, parvovirus B19, influenza, CMV and Epstein-Barr virus appeared linked to several top co-occurrence clusters. Cytomegalovirus-associated status was assigned to more than 150 TCR beta chains. In a later analysis, a missense DCLRE1C variant was linked to TCR beta V- and J-gene trimming. A previous analysis found most TCR beta V segments productive roughly 87% or roughly 30% of the time.

The source material was PBMCs. The genes are TRBV6-6 and TRBJ1-2; tentatively, D is TRBD1 (5 bases). This receptor was obtained from a boy aged 5-17 years in good health and CMV-seronegative. Here the CDR3 reads CASTPYSGGANYGYTF. CDR3 DNA sequence: TGTGCCAGCACTCCTTATTCTGGGGGGGCTAACTATGGCTACACCTTC.